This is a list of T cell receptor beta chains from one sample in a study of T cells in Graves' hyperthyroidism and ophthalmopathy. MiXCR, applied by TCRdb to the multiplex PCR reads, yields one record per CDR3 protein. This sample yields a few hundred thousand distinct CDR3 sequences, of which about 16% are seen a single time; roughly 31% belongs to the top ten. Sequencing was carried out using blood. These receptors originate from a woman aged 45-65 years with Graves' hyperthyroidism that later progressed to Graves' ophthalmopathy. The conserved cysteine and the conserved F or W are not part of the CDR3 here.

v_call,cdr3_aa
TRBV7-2,ASSLSVGNTEAF
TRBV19,ASSVDRTYGYT
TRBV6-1,ASSRDSGYGYT
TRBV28,ASSAARGYGYT
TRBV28,ASSLLALGNQPQH
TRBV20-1,SAEPFWQGARNEQF
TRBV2,ASKAEGGSPLH
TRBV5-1,ASSLAPGTGGQPQH
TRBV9,ASSVEGLAGGAGELF
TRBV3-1,ASSPGTSAPAQY
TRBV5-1,ASSQTGLKEKLF
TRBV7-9,ASSQDWGTKKQAF
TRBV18,ASSPDGPSTDTQY
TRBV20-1,SARGLAAHNGQY
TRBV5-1,ASSLRTGADTQY
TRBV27,ASRLGSGTEAF
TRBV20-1,SARQGKDYEQY
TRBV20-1,SARDPRTSYSNEQF
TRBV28,ASRGIGVLAGERPSNEQF
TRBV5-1,ASSLQGIYNEQF
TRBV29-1,SVEDPEPNYGYT
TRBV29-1,SVEDDGDRGFLRTGRYT
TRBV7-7,ASSPSLYGELF
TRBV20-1,SARDWEGINEQF
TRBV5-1,ASSSTGGNYGYT